This T cell receptor beta chain was obtained from a study of shared clonotypes between healthy human individuals. Study-level findings and limits: Measured sharing among donors was expected to vary with sequencing depth. Rarefaction curves obtained for sorted subsets showed sequencing incomplete despite large depth.

Every subset had its genomic DNA shared out evenly among several immunoSEQ plates. Clones were read by immunoSEQ multiplex PCR, and TCRdb kept only the in-frame ones, dropping some. The repertoire has around 2,000,000 clones, about 95% of them found once; the top ten carry under 1.5%. The naive CD8 fraction comprised CD45RO-negative cells positively selected for CCR7 and excluded terminally differentiated effector memory CD45RA+ cells. Adult Caucasians living in Nashville, Tennessee made up all of the donors. The V gene end was trimmed by 0 bases and the J gene end by 6 bases; junction bases not matched to a gene: 6. The CDR3 loop spans 15 amino acids. Germline V gene lookup returns CDR1 SGHDN and CDR2 FVKESK. Remarks on this clone: Its matching antigen is unknown.

Sequenced sample: naive CD8+ T cells sorted from blood. This clonotype was obtained from a man aged 18 to 30 in good health. The V and J genes are TRBV14 and TRBJ1-2; 8 bases agree with TRBD1. CDR3 sequence reads: CASSQDGTGGDGYTF. DNA of the CDR3: TGTGCCAGCAGCCAAGACGGGACAGGCGGGGATGGCTACACCTTC. Full variable domain (outside the CDR3, taken from reference TRBV14 and TRBJ1-2): EAGVTQFPSHSVIEKGQTVTLRCDPISGHDNLYWYRRVMGKEIKFLLHFVKESKQDESGMPNNRFLAERTGGTYSTLKVQPAELEDSGVYFCASSQDGTGGDGYTFGSGTRLTVV.